These 22 T cell receptor beta chains came from one sample sequenced in a study of blood T cell repertoires in COVID-19. Assay used: immunoSEQ multiplex PCR; TCRdb lists only in-frame clones, some missing. The table lists about 150,000 clones, 85% to 90% of them singletons, with over 2.5% in the top ten. What was sequenced was peripheral blood. All receptors derive from a man aged 55 to 70 with active or convalescent COVID-19.

This chain uses TRBV7-9 with TRBJ2-7; 7 bases are a match to TRBD2. V lost 6 bases and J lost 13; bases outside the gene matches: 21. The CDR3 length is 15 residues. CDR1 SEHNR and CDR2 FQNEAQ come from the germline V gene (reference sequence). The CDR3 DNA is TGTGCCAGCAGACCCGAGCGAGCGGGGCACCCATCCCCCTACTTC. As protein: CASRPERAGHPSPYF.

The chain combines TRBV6-5 with TRBJ1-2, with TRBD1 identical over 11 bases. V dropped 6 bases and J dropped 13; count of bases not matched to a gene: 4. Germline loops: CDR1 MNHEY, CDR2 SVGAGI. This CDR3 comprises 11 residues. The CDR3 bases are TGTGCCAGCAGGGGGACAGGGGGTCCCACCTTC. It translates to CASRGTGGPTF.

The chain uses TRBV11-3 and TRBJ1-3, with 8 bases matching TRBD1. The CDR3 loop spans 17 amino acids. Germline V lookup: CDR1 SGHNT, CDR2 YENEEA. V trimming: 5 bases; J trimming: 1 base; junction bases outside the gene matches: 10. The CDR3: CASSPGQGRASGNTIYF. DNA for the CDR3: TGTGCCAGCAGCCCAGGACAGGGAAGAGCGTCTGGAAACACCATATATTTT.

The J gene is TRBJ2-7, the V gene TRBV18; 9 bases agree with TRBD2. The length of the CDR3 is 15 residues. V lost 5 bases, J lost 4 bases, and 9 bases stayed unmatched. From germline, CDR1 is KGHSH and CDR2 LQKENI. The CDR3 DNA reads as TGTGCCAGCTCAGCCTATAGCGGGAGAGGGTACGAGCAGTACTTC. Protein product: CASSAYSGRGYEQYF.

The gene calls are TRBV6-5 and TRBJ2-2, with TRBD2 identical over 7 bases. This CDR3 contains 15 residues. CDR1 MNHEY and CDR2 SVGAGI come from the germline V gene. After removal of 6 bases from V and 3 bases from J, the junction contained 7 bases not matched to a gene. The CDR3 bases are TGTGCCAGCAGGAGCGGGAAAATGGACACCGGGGAGCTGTTTTTT. The encoded protein is CASRSGKMDTGELFF.

This clone was seen just once. The genes are TRBV3-1 (or the pseudogene TRBV3-2) and TRBJ2-1; TRBD2 is a possible D gene (6 bases). Between the trimmed V and J ends, which lost 5 bases and 5 bases, there was a span of 7 bases. This CDR3 comprises 12 residues. Germline CDR1 is LGHDT and CDR2 is YNNKEL (reference sequence). The CDR3 region is CASSLADNEQFF. Written as DNA, the CDR3 is TGTGCCAGCAGCTTAGCGGACAATGAGCAGTTCTTC.

This clone was picked up a small number of times. This chain links TRBV5-6 with TRBJ2-2; a weak D match, TRBD1 (6 bases). The germline V gene encodes CDR1 SGHDT and CDR2 YYEEEE. Trimming took off 4 bases at V and 4 bases at J, with 17 bases between the two ends. There are 16 residues in the CDR3. CDR3 protein: CASSPDPTGLTGELFF. The CDR3 DNA reads as TGTGCCAGCAGCCCAGATCCTACAGGGCTCACCGGGGAGCTGTTTTTT.

This chain links TRBV29-1 with TRBJ2-1, with 12 bases that match TRBD2. The V gene end was trimmed by 7 bases and the J gene end by 10 bases; junction bases not matched to a gene: 8. In germline, CDR1 is SQVTM, CDR2 ANQGSEA. The CDR3 is 13 residues long. The CDR3 is CSGTMLAGGEQFF. The CDR3 DNA follows: TGCAGCGGTACCATGCTAGCGGGGGGGGAGCAGTTCTTC.

The genes are TRBV6-2 or TRBV6-3 and TRBJ1-3; 7 bases fit TRBD1. CDR1 and CDR2 (germline): MNHEY, SVGEGT. The CDR3 runs to 15 residues. V lost 5 bases and J lost 0; bases outside the gene matches: 4. In DNA, the CDR3 is TGTGCCAGCAGTGACAGGGTTATCTCTGGAAACACCATATATTTT. It translates to CASSDRVISGNTIYF.

The table lists this clone with a few counts. V and J are TRBV28 and TRBJ2-3; a possible D gene is TRBD1 (5 bases). The V gene lost 5 bases and the J gene lost 0 bases, with 18 bases spanning the gap. This CDR3 has 17 residues. CDR1 and CDR2 from the germline V gene are MDHEN and SYDVKM. The CDR3 DNA sequence: TGTGCCAGCAGTCCGCCCGTGGGGCGCTCTAGCACAGATACGCAGTATTTT. This encodes CASSPPVGRSSTDTQYF.

CDR3 bases: TGTGCCAGCTCACCCCGGACAGGGTTTTATGGCTACACCTTC. It is translated as CASSPRTGFYGYTF. The chain uses TRBV18 and TRBJ1-2; 8 bases align to TRBD1. This CDR3 is built from 14 residues. Germline V CDR1 and CDR2: KGHSH, LQKENI. V lost 3 bases to trimming and J lost 5 bases; unmatched junction nucleotides: 5.

The V and J genes are TRBV2 and TRBJ1-4; TRBD1 aligns across 10 bases. The germline CDR1 and CDR2 sequences are SNHLY and FYNNEI. This CDR3 is built from 15 residues. V shed 4 bases, J shed 8 bases, and the junction held 7 bases outside the gene matches. CDR3 loop: CASSGPTGGGEKLFF. The CDR3 DNA follows: TGTGCCAGCAGTGGGCCGACAGGGGGCGGCGAAAAACTGTTTTTT.

The chain joins TRBV25-1 to TRBJ1-1; perhaps TRBD1 as D (6 bases). The CDR3 loop spans 13 amino acids. Germline CDR1 and CDR2: MGHDK and SYGVNS. Trimming left V 4 bases short and J 4 bases short, with 10 bases between. The CDR3 DNA sequence: TGTGCCAGCAGTGCAGGGGAGGGCACTGAAGCTTTCTTT. Translated, it gives CASSAGEGTEAFF.

CDR3 coding DNA: TGTGCCAGAAGCTTGGAAGGGGGCGGCTCACCCCTCCACTTT. Amino acids: CARSLEGGGSPLHF. V gene TRBV5-3 combines with J gene TRBJ1-6; 7 nucleotides agree with TRBD1. TRBV5-3 is treated as an ORF (open reading frame) with a function not yet certain. The junction had 4 bases not matched to a gene; V was cut back by 0 bases and J by 10 bases. The CDR3 spans 14 residues.

The CDR3 sequence is CAWSYGLAGGANIQYF. The CDR3 DNA reads TGTGCCTGGAGTTACGGACTAGCGGGAGGGGCAAACATTCAGTACTTC. The chain couples TRBV30 to TRBJ2-4; 15 nucleotides agree with TRBD2. The CDR3 contains 16 residues. Looked up from germline, CDR1 is GTSNPN and CDR2 is SVGIG (reference sequence). Losses at the gene ends were 2 bases for V and 6 bases for J; bases not matched to a gene: 5.

The chain couples TRBV30 to TRBJ1-4, with D maybe TRBD1 (5 bases). Germline V gene data show CDR1 as GTSNPN and CDR2 as SVGIG (reference sequence). V lost 4 bases to trimming and J lost 4 bases, with 13 bases between them. The CDR3 covers 14 residues. CDR3 amino acids: CAWTRGGGNEKLFF. In DNA form, the CDR3 reads TGTGCCTGGACCCGGGGGGGTGGTAATGAAAAACTGTTTTTT.

CDR3 loop: CADSQGEGTEAFF. In nucleotides, the CDR3 is TGTGCCGACTCACAGGGGGAAGGCACTGAAGCTTTCTTT. The rearrangement joins TRBV2 to TRBJ1-1, with 8 bases matching TRBD1. The CDR3 sequence is 13 residues long. Trimming cost V 11 bases and J 4 bases; bases outside gene matches: 9. Germline CDR1 SNHLY, CDR2 FYNNEI.

This clone was counted once. This chain joins TRBV21-1 and TRBJ2-5; the table gives TRBD2 as D, unverified against the DNA. TRBV21-1 has pseudogene status. This CDR3 spans 17 amino acids. CDR3 DNA: TGTGCGGAGGGACTAGCGGGGGGGCCCCCCAATCAAGAGACCCAGTACTTC. Protein sequence: CAEGLAGGPPNQETQYF.

The chain employs TRBV18 and TRBJ1-2, with D hard to call. This CDR3 region has 16 residues. Per the germline V gene, CDR1 is KGHSH and CDR2 is LQKENI. V lost 3 bases to trimming and J lost 1 base, with 15 bases between them. The CDR3 bases are TGTGCCAGCTCACCCGGGTGGAAAACGAGTAACTATGGCTACACCTTC. Amino acids: CASSPGWKTSNYGYTF.

This chain links TRBV3-1 (or the pseudogene TRBV3-2) with TRBJ1-1, with D maybe TRBD1 (5 bases). With 1 base removed from V and 4 bases from J, the gap between germline ends came to 13 bases. Germline V gene sequence: CDR1 LGHDT, CDR2 YNNKEL (reference sequence). The CDR3 totals 15 residues. The CDR3 DNA is TGTGCCAGCAGCCAAGGCGCCAGGGTGAGCACTGAAGCTTTCTTT. Its protein is CASSQGARVSTEAFF.

This chain uses TRBV6-5 with TRBJ2-5, with a weak D call TRBD1 (6 bases). The CDR3 covers 15 residues. CDR1 is MNHEY, CDR2 SVGAGI, per germline. Trimming took off 6 bases at V and 5 bases at J, with 19 bases between the two ends. Here the CDR3 reads CASRKQGLGEETQYF. In nucleotides, the CDR3 is TGTGCCAGCAGAAAACAGGGTCTTGGTGAGGAGACCCAGTACTTC.

The chain employs TRBV3-1 (or the pseudogene TRBV3-2) and TRBJ1-2; D unclear. Germline V gene lookup returns CDR1 LGHDT and CDR2 YNNKEL (reference sequence). Trimming took off 0 bases at V and 8 bases at J, with 4 bases between the two ends. The CDR3 totals 11 residues. The CDR3 spells CASSQERGYTF. The CDR3 DNA sequence: TGTGCCAGCAGCCAAGAGCGGGGCTACACCTTC.